The 12 T cell receptor beta chains below were found in one sample sequenced in a study of memory CD4+ T cells and cytomegalovirus serostatus. Produced via immunoSEQ multiplex PCR; TCRdb's table is partial and in-frame only. The sample consists of 50,000 or so clones, 83% of them appearing once. The sort gate was single viable CD3+CD4+CD8-CD45RO+ cells for memory CD4+ T cells. The sequencing input was memory CD4+ T cells from blood. The origin of the receptors is an adult in good health and CMV-seropositive.

The chain links TRBV10-3 to TRBJ1-1, with unresolved D. Germline assignment: CDR1 ENHRY and CDR2 SYGVKD. There are 15 residues in the CDR3. Trimming took off 9 bases at V and 0 bases at J, with 17 bases between the two ends. The CDR3 loop reads CAIVRSNSMNTEAFF. In nucleotides, the CDR3 is TGTGCCATAGTAAGGTCTAACAGCATGAACACTGAAGCTTTCTTT.

The V gene is TRBV7-2, the J gene TRBJ2-3; D gene ambiguous. The CDR3 contains 13 residues. The V gene lost 0 bases and the J gene lost 2 bases, with 3 bases spanning the gap. Germline V lookup: CDR1 SGHTA, CDR2 FQGNSA. CDR3 sequence: CASSLALTDTQYF. Here the CDR3 DNA reads TGTGCCAGCAGCTTAGCCCTCACAGATACGCAGTATTTT. Using reference TRBV7-2 and TRBJ2-3 for the parts outside the CDR3, the full variable domain is GAGVSQSPSNKVTEKGKDVELRCDPISGHTALYWYRQSLGQGLEFLIYFQGNSAPDKSGLPSDRFSAERTGGSVSTLTIQRTQQEDSAVYLCASSLALTDTQYFGPGTRLTVL.

This sequence joins TRBV9 and TRBJ2-1, with 12 bases lining up with TRBD2. The CDR3 sequence is 14 residues long. Germline CDR1 SGDLS, CDR2 YYNGEE. Unmatched junction bases numbered 0, after V lost 3 bases and J lost 5 bases. The DNA for the CDR3 is TGTGCCAGCAGCGGGACTAGCGGGAACAATGAGCAGTTCTTC. Residues: CASSGTSGNNEQFF.

The J gene is TRBJ1-1, the V gene TRBV10-3; no clear D gene. This CDR3 has 13 amino acids. The germline CDR1 and CDR2 sequences are ENHRY and SYGVKD. V was clipped by 4 bases and J by 1 base, with 7 bases between them. CDR3 sequence reads: CAISGTGNTEAFF. CDR3 DNA sequence: TGTGCCATCAGTGGGACCGGGAACACTGAAGCTTTCTTT.

This chain joins TRBV4-3 and TRBJ2-2; unclear D gene. The CDR3 length is 12 residues. Germline assignment: CDR1 LGHNA and CDR2 YSLEER. Between the trimmed V and J ends, which lost 4 bases and 5 bases, there was a span of 5 bases. CDR3 DNA: TGCGCCAGCAGCCTCACGACCGGGGAGCTGTTTTTT. This translates into CASSLTTGELFF.

The genes are TRBV7-8 and TRBJ2-1, with 16 bases aligning to TRBD2. The CDR3 covers 17 residues. V dropped 1 base and J dropped 6; count of bases not matched to a gene: 3. Germline CDR1 and CDR2: SGHVS and FQNEAQ. The CDR3 DNA reads TGTGCCAGCAGCTTAGTCGGGACTAGCGGGAGGGCCAATGAGCAGTTCTTC. Protein sequence: CASSLVGTSGRANEQFF.

The rearrangement links TRBV11-2 to TRBJ1-6; no definite D call. With 5 bases removed from V and 9 bases from J, the gap between germline ends came to 11 bases. The germline V gene encodes CDR1 SGHAT and CDR2 FQNNGV. This CDR3 spans 13 amino acids. CDR3 amino acids: CASSRTEGSPLHF. In nucleotides, the CDR3 is TGTGCCAGCAGCAGGACGGAGGGTTCACCCCTCCACTTT.

The gene calls are TRBV6-4 and TRBJ1-5; TRBD1 aligns across 7 bases. The germline V gene has CDR1 MRHNA and CDR2 SNTAGT. There are 16 residues in the CDR3. V gave up 2 bases and J gave up 11 bases; unmatched junction bases: 15. The chain's CDR3 is CASSDDNDRARRAQHF. The CDR3 DNA sequence: TGTGCCAGCAGTGACGACAACGACAGGGCCCGTAGGGCCCAGCATTTT.

The J gene is TRBJ1-2, the V gene TRBV6-6; 7 nucleotides line up with TRBD1. V lost 6 bases, J lost 5 bases, and 6 bases stayed unmatched. This CDR3 has 13 amino acids. Germline values: CDR1 MNHNY, CDR2 SVGAGI (reference sequence). DNA of the CDR3: TGTGCCAGCAGCTCAGGGGGATTGTATGGCTACACCTTC. Amino acid sequence: CASSSGGLYGYTF.

This sequence joins TRBV19 and TRBJ1-5, with D possibly TRBD1 on 5 matching bases. The CDR3 has 15 residues. Trimming removed 6 bases at V and 0 bases at J, with 12 bases between. The germline gives CDR1 LNHDA, CDR2 SQIVND (reference sequence). CDR3 bases: TGTGCCAGTAGGGGGCAGGTTCATAGCAATCAGCCCCAGCATTTT. Encoded protein: CASRGQVHSNQPQHF.

The V gene is TRBV28, the J gene TRBJ2-7; TRBD1 agrees at 8 bases. Germline V gives CDR1 MDHEN, CDR2 SYDVKM. The CDR3 sequence is 15 residues long. After removal of 2 bases from V and 2 bases from J, the junction contained 5 bases not matched to a gene. CDR3 residues: CASSLQGAGTYEQYF. In nucleotides, the CDR3 is TGTGCCAGCAGTTTACAGGGGGCGGGGACCTACGAGCAGTACTTC.

The CDR3 region has the DNA TGCGCCAGCAGCCAAGCAGGGCAAGGTCTCAACAATGAGCAGTTCTTC. Its translation: CASSQAGQGLNNEQFF. This chain uses TRBV4-1 with TRBJ2-1, with a possible D match to TRBD1 (5 bases). Trimming took 1 base from V and 5 from J, leaving 15 bases between them. Germline values: CDR1 MGHRA, CDR2 YSYEKL. The CDR3 consists of 16 residues.